This T cell receptor (beta chain) was sequenced during a study of CXCR3-negative and CXCR3-positive naive CD8 T cells. The authors made the TRB cDNA libraries by 5' RACE using UMI labels. TCRdb re-called the 5' RACE reads and gives one entry per CDR3 protein, without DNA. The sample totals about 120,000 distinct CDR3 sequences. This CDR3 contains 12 residues. The germline V gene encodes CDR1 SGHTA and CDR2 FQGNSA. This clonotype originated in a human donor in good health. Some clones in this sample may be carry-over from other donors' samples. The rearrangement joins TRBV7-2 to TRBJ2-7; with no DNA, the TCRdb D assignment of TRBD1 cannot be verified. Sample: naive CXCR3- CD8+ T cells from blood. Subset defined: CD45RO-CCR7+CD27+CD95- naive CD8+ T cells lacking CXCR3 (TNR3-). The CDR3 sequence is CASTPVSYEQYF.